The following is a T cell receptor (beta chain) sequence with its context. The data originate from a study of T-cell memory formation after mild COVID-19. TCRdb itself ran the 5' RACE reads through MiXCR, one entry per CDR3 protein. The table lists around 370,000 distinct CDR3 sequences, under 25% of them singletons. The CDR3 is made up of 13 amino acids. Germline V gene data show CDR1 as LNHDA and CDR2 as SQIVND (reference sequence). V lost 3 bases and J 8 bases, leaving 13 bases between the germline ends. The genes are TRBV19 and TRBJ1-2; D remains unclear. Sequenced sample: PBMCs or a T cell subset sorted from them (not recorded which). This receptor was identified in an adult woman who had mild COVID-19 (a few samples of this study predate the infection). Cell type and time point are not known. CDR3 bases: TGTGCCAGTAGTATCGCAGTTTTATACGGCTACACCTTC. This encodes CASSIAVLYGYTF.